The clone carrying this TCR beta chain was observed once. During active infection, Seattle patients enrolled and were then monitored through disease. The data belong to a study of blood T cell repertoires in COVID-19. The J segment lost 7 bases and the V segment lost 5 bases, leaving 11 bases of the junction unmatched. CDR3 length: 15 amino acids. Per germline, CDR1 SGHRS and CDR2 YFSETQ. Authors' processing steps: Reference gene primer amplification gave nucleated cell count estimates. Here immunoSEQ multiplex PCR was the method, and the copy in TCRdb shows in-frame clones only, minus some. The V and J calls and clone size are taken from that table; D and trimming were inferred from the DNA. The table lists approximately 210,000 clones, 85% to 90% of them singletons.

V usage is TRBV5-1 and J usage is TRBJ2-2; 7 bases are a match to TRBD2. The sample comprised peripheral blood. The clonotype was recovered from a man aged 45 to 65 with COVID-19, enrolled during active disease. CDR3 sequence (DNA): TGCGCCAGCAGTTCGGGCGGGAGTGGTGGCGGGGAGCTGTTTTTT. Encoded protein: CASSSGGSGGGELFF.